This TCR beta chain emerged from a study of T cell responses to AZD1222 COVID-19 vaccine (dated by TCRdb to the early 2020s). About the investigation overall: A total of more than 230 trial participants underwent TCR sequencing, of whom about 200 had received two doses of AZD1222 and around 26 had received two doses of the MenACWY control vaccine. Trial participants were enrolled by age into subgroups of 18-55, 56-69 and 70-plus years, and roughly 160, 29 and 62 TCR-sequenced participants, respectively, were included in these subgroups.

The CDR3 regions of human TCRbeta chains were analyzed by immunosequencing. The paper's processing steps were these. TCRs in the repertoires were compared against a reference library of SARS-CoV-2-specific TCRs that had been generated with the MIRA antigen-specificity platform. Breadth was defined as the fraction of unique TCRs that were SARS-CoV-2-associated. Depth was defined as the fraction of total T cells that were SARS-CoV-2-associated. Using the MIRA data, each spike-specific TCR was assigned both to the spike region to which the TCR was reactive and to a CD4 or CD8 class. Log10-transformed breadth and depth values were compared by one-way ANOVA with Sidak's multiple comparisons tests. TCRdb holds this immuneACCESS table with in-frame rearrangements only. Some clones are missing; in checked studies, unresolved V genes explain under half, and the rest has no known cause. The D gene and trimming were derived from the DNA, and the V and J assignments and clone size from that table. Within this sample are roughly 180,000 clones, with 85% to 90% of them counted one time only. The ten largest clones add up to 2.5% to 3% of the sample.

A word on this clone: The target of this receptor is not known. Nothing much larger sits one base from this clone, and base qualities are not available.

At the junction V is shortened by 8 bases and J by 0 bases; bases outside the gene matches: 14. For CDR1 and CDR2, the germline V gene lists SGHVS and FQNEAQ. From the cysteine up to the phenylalanine, the CDR3 has a length of 19 residues. Only the CDR3 region is kept as DNA, spanning 57 bases read in frame from base 1. The time point label on this specimen signifies: baseline before first vaccination. This specimen's treatment or condition label, per the study, means: meningococcal conjugate vaccine given as trial control. Vaccinee samples came from UK trials COV001 and COV002, including a single-blind randomized controlled phase 2/3 trial of AZD1222 (ChAdOx1 nCoV-19) in healthy adults. Trial participant PBMC samples were collected at day 0 and day 28 after the second dose for TCRbeta chain sequencing. Paper-wide results and their limitations: The vaccine-associated CD4 TCRs covered the entire spike protein, and the dominant responses fell in regions 160-218 and 743-854. Reportedly, close to half of the unique spike-specific TCRs recognized epitopes lying outside the regions that are mutated in the B.1.351 and B.1.1.7 variants. Participants were mostly white British and included more females than males, and it was suggested by the authors that clonal diversity may have been underestimated. Conclusions about previously exposed vaccinees are limited because only six or seven AZD1222 recipients were SARS-CoV-2 seropositive at baseline. Because no samples from the day 14 peak response were available, repertoires could be characterized only after the peak T cell response. The 56-69-year group was small, and its depth increase did not reach significance, likely because of low power. A significant rise in spike-specific TCR breadth and depth was observed after two AZD1222 doses relative to day 0 and relative to MenACWY recipients.

Sample: peripheral blood, taken on day 0 of MenACWY control vaccination. This TCR derives from an adult in good health. Recombination joined TRBV7-8 with TRBJ2-3; the junction holds 13 bases that match TRBD2. The nucleotide sequence is TGTGCCAGCCATAGGCGGGGACTAGCGGGGATTAACAGCACAGATACGCAGTATTTT. This is translated as CASHRRGLAGINSTDTQYF.